Below, one TCR beta chain is given with its context. The sample comes from a study of OX40 agonist ivuxolimab in advanced cancers. Study-wide context: One patient with hepatocellular carcinoma and two with cutaneous melanoma, three in all, had partial responses.

With 1 base removed from V and 1 base from J, the gap between germline ends came to 8 bases. The CDR3 extends over 14 amino acids. Germline V gives CDR1 SNHLY, CDR2 FYNNEI. Here immunoSEQ multiplex PCR was the method, and the copy in TCRdb shows in-frame clones only, minus some. The table records 72,000 or so clones, roughly nine tenths of them present only once. The sequencing used CD4+ or CD8+ T cells sorted from blood, collected in a trial of the OX40 agonist ivuxolimab. The receptor was derived from an adult with an advanced solid tumor such as melanoma, head and neck, liver or kidney cancer. V gene TRBV2 combines with J gene TRBJ2-7; D ambiguous. CDR3 in amino acids: CASSEGELSYEQYF. The DNA for the CDR3 is TGTGCCAGCAGTGAAGGAGAGTTGTCCTACGAGCAGTACTTC.